The TCR beta chain described here comes from a study of brain metastases from non-small cell lung cancer. This CDR3 is built from 16 residues. V lost 2 bases and J lost 5, with 16 bases in between. Looked up from germline, CDR1 is MNHEY and CDR2 is SMNVEV (reference sequence). Study results and caveats: Compared with primary tumors, brain metastases showed less T-cell infiltration. In 64% of brain metastases, T-cell clones were expanded compared with matched primary tumors. Metastases had sparse T cells but largely shared repertoires with primaries.

The data were produced by immunoSEQ multiplex PCR, yet TCRdb's version contains in-frame clones alone and is incomplete. The sample has about 2,800 clones; approximately 80% are singletons. This clone turned up a few times. As yet, its antigen is unknown. The chain uses TRBV27 and TRBJ2-1; no clear D. The sample taken for sequencing was primary lung tumor tissue. The source of this sequence is a donor at least 40 years old with non-small cell lung cancer. CDR3 loop: CASSLPHQLPHNEQFF. The CDR3 DNA reads as TGTGCCAGCAGTTTACCCCACCAATTGCCGCACAATGAGCAGTTCTTC.